This entry is about one TCR beta chain. The sample comes from a study of T-cell reconstitution after alpha-beta-depleted transplantation in children. Germline V gene sequence: CDR1 SGDLS, CDR2 YYNGEE. CDR3 length: 14 residues. V dropped 6 bases and J dropped 6 bases, with 17 bases sitting between them. The library targeted TCRbeta and was prepared with unique molecular identifiers. Using its own MiXCR run on the PCR reads, TCRdb lists one record per CDR3 protein. The table lists a few hundred thousand distinct CDR3 sequences, about 12% of them singletons. The sequence derives from a human donor who donated a stem cell graft to a child with combined immunodeficiency. The sample consisted of PBMCs from the stem cell graft donor, taken from the stem cell graft. The chain combines TRBV9 with TRBJ2-3; possible D gene TRBD2, 6 bases. CDR3 in amino acids: CASTSGLVGDTQYF. The CDR3 nucleotides read TGTGCCAGCACTTCGGGACTTGTGGGGGATACGCAGTATTTT. Together with reference TRBV9 and TRBJ2-3, the CDR3 gives the full variable domain: DSGVTQTPKHLITATGQRVTLRCSPRSGDLSVYWYQQSLDQGLQFLIQYYNGEERAKGNILERFSAQQFPDLHSELNLSSLELGDSALYFCASTSGLVGDTQYFGPGTRLTVL.